The entry below describes one TCR beta chain. In the PCR, 60 Vbeta and 13 Jbeta primers were used. Clones were read by immunoSEQ multiplex PCR, and TCRdb kept only the in-frame ones, dropping some. The sample records under 100,000 clones, 55% to 75% being singletons. This entry is derived from a study of cytomegalovirus exposure and HLA in healthy donors. The CDR3 is made up of 15 amino acids. J lost 6 bases, V lost 0 bases, and 4 bases had no gene match. Germline CDR1 and CDR2: SGHVS and FQNEAQ. The sequence derives from a woman in her forties or fifties in good health and CMV-seropositive. The chain carries TRBV7-8 and TRBJ2-2; 7 bases fit TRBD2. Sequenced: PBMCs. The CDR3 here is CASSLAGGRSGELFF. CDR3 nucleotide sequence: TGTGCCAGCAGCTTAGCGGGAGGGCGGTCCGGGGAGCTGTTTTTT.